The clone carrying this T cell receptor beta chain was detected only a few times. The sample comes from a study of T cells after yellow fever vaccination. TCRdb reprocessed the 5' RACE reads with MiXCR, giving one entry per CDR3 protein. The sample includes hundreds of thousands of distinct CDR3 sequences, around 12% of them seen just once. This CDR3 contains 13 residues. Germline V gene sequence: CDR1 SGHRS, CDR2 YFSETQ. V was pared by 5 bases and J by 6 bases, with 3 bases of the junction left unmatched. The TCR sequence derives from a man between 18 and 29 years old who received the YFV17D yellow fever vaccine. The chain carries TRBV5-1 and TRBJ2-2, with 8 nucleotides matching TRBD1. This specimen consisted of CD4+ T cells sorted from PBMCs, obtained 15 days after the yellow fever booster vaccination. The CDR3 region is CASSTGGPGELFF. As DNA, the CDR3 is TGCGCCAGCAGTACAGGGGGACCCGGGGAGCTGTTTTTT. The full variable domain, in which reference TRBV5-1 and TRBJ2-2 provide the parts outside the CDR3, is KAGVTQTPRYLIKTRGQQVTLSCSPISGHRSVSWYQQTPGQGLQFLFEYFSETQRNKGNFPGRFSGRQFSNSRSEMNVSTLELGDSALYLCASSTGGPGELFFGEGSRLTVL.